The rows below give T cell receptor beta chains drawn from one sample of a study of T cell responses to AZD1222 COVID-19 vaccine. Sequenced by immunoSEQ multiplex PCR; TCRdb stores in-frame clones only, minus some. The table records about 72,000 clones, around nine tenths of them present only once. This sample comprised peripheral blood, obtained on day 0 of AZD1222 vaccination. All receptors come from an adult in good health. Each CDR3 is given with its conserved first and last residue. Each record gives: V gene, clone size, J gene, D gene, CDR3 protein, CDR3 DNA. A D gene is named only where the DNA matches it firmly. Clone size appears in some rows only: once, few, many, or a class for an expanded clone.

>TRBV3-1/TRBV3-2|.|TRBJ1-2|.
CASSQDPSGSFGYTF
TGTGCCAGCAGCCAAGATCCATCAGGTTCATTTGGCTACACCTTC
>TRBV3-1/TRBV3-2|.|TRBJ2-7|TRBD1
CASGQGDFYEQYF
TGTGCCAGCGGACAGGGAGATTTCTACGAGCAGTACTTC
>TRBV3-1/TRBV3-2|.|TRBJ2-3|TRBD2
CASRSGGHTDTQYF
TGTGCCAGCAGAAGCGGGGGACACACAGATACGCAGTATTTT
>TRBV15|.|TRBJ1-2|.
CATSSITGPNYGYTF
TGTGCCACCAGCAGCATAACGGGACCTAACTATGGCTACACCTTC
>TRBV11-2|.|TRBJ1-3|.
CASSLVAHLGSGNTIYF
TGTGCCAGCAGCTTAGTTGCACATCTCGGCTCTGGAAACACCATATATTTT
>TRBV7-9|.|TRBJ2-1|TRBD1
CASSQGQGLIYNEQFF
TGTGCCAGCAGCCAAGGACAGGGGCTTATCTACAATGAGCAGTTCTTC
>TRBV11-2|.|TRBJ2-2|.
CASSLNIVGELFF
TGTGCCAGCAGCCTCAACATAGTCGGGGAGCTGTTTTTT
>TRBV7-8|.|TRBJ2-1|TRBD2
CASSLRTSGGYYNEQFF
TGTGCCAGCAGCCTCAGGACTAGCGGGGGGTACTACAATGAGCAGTTCTTC
>TRBV28|.|TRBJ1-5|.
CASTLRANQPQHF
TGTGCCAGCACCTTGAGGGCAAATCAGCCCCAGCATTTT
>TRBV5-4|once|TRBJ1-1|TRBD1
CASSPDRGLTAFF
TGTGCCAGCAGCCCGGACAGGGGGCTTACAGCTTTCTTT
>TRBV6-5|.|TRBJ2-2|.
CASSNSQGELFF
TGTGCCAGCAGTAATTCGCAGGGGGAGCTGTTTTTT
>TRBV19|.|TRBJ1-5|TRBD1
CASSMGQGISQPQHF
TGTGCCAGTAGTATGGGACAGGGAATTTCTCAGCCCCAGCATTTT
>TRBV30|once|TRBJ1-2|TRBD1
CAWTRGMDYGYTF
TGTGCCTGGACCAGGGGGATGGACTATGGCTACACCTTC
>TRBV7-6|.|TRBJ1-2|TRBD1
CASSSGQGEGGYTF
TGTGCCAGCAGCTCGGGACAGGGGGAGGGTGGCTACACCTTC
>TRBV27|once|TRBJ2-2|.
CASSSRGWENTGELFF
TGTGCCAGCAGTTCTAGGGGGTGGGAGAACACCGGGGAGCTGTTTTTT
>TRBV5-1|.|TRBJ2-1|.
CASSLTASGKNEQFF
TGCGCCAGCAGCTTGACTGCTAGTGGGAAAAATGAGCAGTTCTTC
>TRBV27|.|TRBJ2-3|.
CASSRTTESTDTQYF
TGTGCCAGCAGCCGGACAACGGAGAGCACAGATACGCAGTATTTT
>TRBV28|.|TRBJ2-2|.
CASSIRATGELFF
TGTGCCAGCAGTATCAGGGCCACCGGGGAGCTGTTTTTT
>TRBV9|.|TRBJ2-2|TRBD2
CASSYSGTSSTGELFF
TGTGCCAGCAGCTACTCCGGGACTAGTTCGACCGGGGAGCTGTTTTTT
>TRBV7-3|.|TRBJ2-3|.
CASSLGQRPTDTQYF
TGTGCCAGCAGCTTAGGTCAGCGGCCCACAGATACGCAGTATTTT
>TRBV6-4|.|TRBJ2-1|TRBD2
CASSVLAGANNEQFF
TGTGCCAGCAGTGTACTAGCGGGGGCTAACAATGAGCAGTTCTTC
>TRBV7-9|few|TRBJ1-1|.
CASSVSSGTEAFF
TGTGCCAGCAGTGTAAGCAGCGGCACTGAAGCTTTCTTT
>TRBV6-4|.|TRBJ2-2|.
CASSSDPQGGRTGELFF
TGTGCCAGCAGTTCTGACCCCCAGGGGGGAAGAACCGGGGAGCTGTTTTTT
>TRBV19|.|TRBJ1-2|.
CASSIFFGTLLTYTF
TGTGCCAGTAGTATCTTCTTCGGGACGCTTCTTACCTACACCTTC
>TRBV21-1|.|TRBJ1-2|.
CASSSPRGGYTF
TGTGCCAGCAGCTCCCCACGGGGTGGCTACACCTTC
>TRBV5-4|.|TRBJ1-2|.
CASSLKVGINYGYTF
TGTGCCAGCAGCCTGAAGGTCGGAATTAACTATGGCTACACCTTC
>TRBV6-1|.|TRBJ1-2|TRBD1
CATRQGSNGYTF
TGTGCCACGAGACAGGGTTCGAATGGCTACACCTTC
>TRBV4-1|.|TRBJ2-7|.
CASSQDVGGLISYEQYF
TGCGCCAGCAGCCAAGATGTGGGGGGCCTCATCTCCTACGAGCAGTACTTC
>TRBV18|.|TRBJ1-6|.
CASSRDSSSYNSPLHF
TGTGCCAGCTCCCGCGACAGCAGCTCCTATAATTCACCCCTCCACTTT
>TRBV7-8|.|TRBJ2-5|.
CASSLEGGSAETQYF
TGTGCCAGCAGCTTAGAGGGGGGCTCTGCGGAGACCCAGTACTTC
>TRBV6-5|few|TRBJ1-1|TRBD1
CASSDRDRAETF
TGTGCCAGCAGCGACCGGGACAGGGCGGAGACGTTT
>TRBV6-1|.|TRBJ2-7|.
CASSEAGATTYEQYF
TGTGCCAGCAGTGAAGCAGGGGCGACCACCTACGAGCAGTACTTC
>TRBV7-8|.|TRBJ2-2|.
CASSPTPTPAGELFF
TGTGCCAGCAGCCCCACACCGACTCCTGCCGGGGAGCTGTTTTTT
>TRBV2|once|TRBJ1-2|TRBD1
CASRTTRGQDYGYTF
TGTGCCAGCAGGACGACGAGGGGACAGGACTATGGCTACACCTTC
>TRBV10-3|.|TRBJ1-2|TRBD1
CAISGRGRGYTF
TGTGCCATCAGTGGAAGGGGGCGCGGCTACACCTTC
>TRBV28|once|TRBJ1-5|.
CASSLWGQPQHF
TGTGCCAGCAGTTTGTGGGGTCAGCCCCAGCATTTT
>TRBV27|.|TRBJ1-4|.
CASFFYPPGLNEKLFF
TGTGCCAGTTTCTTCTACCCCCCAGGGCTTAATGAAAAACTGTTTTTT
>TRBV9|.|TRBJ2-2|TRBD2
CASSPRTSGDTGELFF
TGTGCCAGCAGCCCAAGGACTAGCGGAGACACCGGGGAGCTGTTTTTT
>TRBV14|.|TRBJ1-3|.
CASSPLGGAGNTIYF
TGTGCCAGCAGCCCCCTGGGAGGGGCCGGAAACACCATATATTTT
>TRBV28|.|TRBJ2-3|.
CASSWRDRPDTQYF
TGTGCCAGCAGTTGGAGAGACAGACCTGATACGCAGTATTTT
>TRBV19|.|TRBJ1-1|.
CASVGNTEAFF
TGTGCCAGTGTCGGGAACACTGAAGCTTTCTTT
>TRBV12-3/TRBV12-4|.|TRBJ2-3|.
CASSLGPSDTQYF
TGTGCCAGCAGTTTAGGACCATCAGATACGCAGTATTTT
>TRBV19|.|TRBJ2-3|.
CASSSGHSLGQYF
TGTGCCAGTAGTAGTGGACACAGCCTAGGGCAGTATTTT
>TRBV15|.|TRBJ1-3|.
CATTKGESGNTIYF
TGTGCCACGACAAAAGGGGAATCTGGAAACACCATATATTTT
>TRBV19|.|TRBJ1-3|.
CASSIGGSGNTIYF
TGTGCCAGTAGTATAGGTGGTTCTGGAAACACCATATATTTT